This T cell receptor beta chain is from a study of cytomegalovirus exposure and HLA in healthy donors. On the study more broadly: The early release's HLA-typed donors yielded approximately 81 million unique TCRs.

Use of 60 Vbeta and 13 Jbeta primers characterized the PCR. TCRdb's table, derived via immunoSEQ multiplex PCR, lists solely in-frame clones and lacks some. The repertoire holds 150,000 to 200,000 clones, with around 76% as singletons. The CDR3 has 14 residues. Trimming took 2 bases from V and 13 from J; bases not matched to a gene: 7. In germline, CDR1 is MDHEN, CDR2 SYDVKM. Source material: PBMCs. J is TRBJ2-2 and V is TRBV28; 10 bases are shared with TRBD2. The clonotype was recovered from a girl aged 10-17 years in good health and CMV-seropositive. CDR3 bases: TGTGCCAGCAGTTTAATATCTAGCGGGAGAGCGCTGTTTTTT. It yields the protein CASSLISSGRALFF.